This TCR beta chain was recorded in a study of T cells in Graves' hyperthyroidism and ophthalmopathy. This clonotype came up many times. The antigen remains unidentified. Study observations and caveats: The majority of expanded thyroid clonotypes above 0.001 also appeared in blood.

After removal of 7 bases from V and 8 bases from J, the junction contained 10 bases not matched to a gene. Per the germline V gene, CDR1 is SQVTM and CDR2 is ANQGSEA. This CDR3 is built from 14 residues. RNA transcripts were the template for amplifying TCR beta CDR3 regions. The study used the HTBI primer set for a first-round RT-PCR of the TCR CDR3. TCRdb analysed the multiplex PCR reads with MiXCR anew, one entry per CDR3 protein. The repertoire consists of 560,000 or so distinct CDR3 sequences, with about half occurring once and the leading ten covering approximately 8.2%. The chain uses TRBV29-1 and TRBJ1-4, with 10 bases that match TRBD1. Sequencing was carried out using peripheral blood or thyroid tissue (not recorded which). This TCR was sampled from a woman between 18 and 29 years old with Graves' hyperthyroidism. The CDR3 reads CSATGQGSGEKLFF. In nucleotides, the CDR3 is TGCAGCGCCACGGGACAGGGGAGCGGGGAAAAACTGTTTTTT.